What follows are 21 T cell receptor beta chains derived from one specimen sequenced in a study of T-cell reconstitution after alpha-beta-depleted transplantation in children. Unique molecular identifiers tagged the TCRbeta library. TCRdb called the PCR reads again in MiXCR, with one record for every CDR3 protein. The profile shows hundreds of thousands of distinct CDR3 sequences, 16% of them singletons. The source material was PBMCs from the stem cell graft donor, sampled from the stem cell graft. These receptors came from a human donor who donated a stem cell graft to a child with acute myeloid leukemia.

This clonotype has ten or more counts. The J gene is TRBJ2-4, the V gene TRBV6-5, with D tentatively TRBD1 or TRBD2 (5 bases each). CDR3 size: 14 residues. Trimming took 2 bases from V and 8 from J, leaving 13 bases between them. Germline values: CDR1 MNHEY, CDR2 SVGAGI. The CDR3 DNA reads TGTGCCAGCAGTTACAGGCAGGGAGCAGACATTCAGTACTTC. Translation gives CASSYRQGADIQYF.

This clonotype came up many times. CDR3 residues: CSARRGTSSYNEQFF. The CDR3 DNA is TGCAGTGCACGACGGGGGACATCTTCCTACAATGAGCAGTTCTTC. The rearrangement joins TRBV20-1 to TRBJ2-1; D could derive from TRBD1 or TRBD2 (6 bases each). This CDR3 comprises 15 residues. The ends were cut back, 6 bases at V and 1 base at J, with 16 bases in the middle. Germline-derived CDR1 and CDR2 are DFQATT and SNEGSKA (reference sequence).

This clonotype was recorded a few times. This chain uses TRBV6-1 with TRBJ2-1, with D possibly being TRBD1 (5 bases). The CDR3 spans 15 residues. Trimming left V 6 bases short and J 0 bases short, with 12 bases between. Looked up from germline, CDR1 is MNHNS and CDR2 is SASEGT. For the CDR3, the DNA is TGTGCCAGCAGGCTCCGACAGAGCTCCTACAATGAGCAGTTCTTC. This encodes CASRLRQSSYNEQFF.

This clonotype was seen at least ten times. The chain combines TRBV5-5 with TRBJ2-1, with 7 bases identical to TRBD1. The germline gives CDR1 SGHKS, CDR2 YYEKEE (reference sequence). Trimming cost V 3 bases and J 0 bases; bases outside gene matches: 9. The CDR3 is made up of 17 amino acids. As DNA, the CDR3 is TGTGCCAGCAGCTCTCAGGGGGTAGGGACCTCCTACAATGAGCAGTTCTTC. Protein sequence: CASSSQGVGTSYNEQFF.

This clonotype was seen ten or more times. The gene calls are TRBV10-3 and TRBJ2-1; perhaps D is TRBD1 or TRBD2 (5 bases each). V shed 7 bases and J shed 5 bases, with 15 bases lying between them. This CDR3 region has 14 residues. Germline CDR1 is ENHRY and CDR2 is SYGVKD. CDR3 sequence (DNA): TGTGCCATCAACCAAGAGGGGTTAAACAATGAGCAGTTCTTC. This gives the protein CAINQEGLNNEQFF.

This clonotype occurred many times. This chain joins TRBV29-1 and TRBJ2-5, with unresolved D. With 1 base removed from V and 2 bases from J, the gap between germline ends came to 8 bases. CDR3 length: 13 residues. The germline gives CDR1 SQVTM, CDR2 ANQGSEA. CDR3 nucleotides: TGCAGCGTTGAAGGCTGGTCACAAGAGACCCAGTACTTC. This gives the protein CSVEGWSQETQYF.

The chain uses TRBV28 and TRBJ1-4; no definite D call. The CDR3 has 15 amino acids. Germline CDR1 and CDR2: MDHEN and SYDVKM. The ends were cut back, 2 bases at V and 0 bases at J, with 7 bases in the middle. The CDR3 region has the DNA TGTGCCAGCAGTTTAATGGGATCAACTAATGAAAAACTGTTTTTT. The encoded protein is CASSLMGSTNEKLFF. Supplemented by reference TRBV28 and TRBJ1-4, the full variable domain reads DVKVTQSSRYLVKRTGEKVFLECVQDMDHENMFWYRQDPGLGLRLIYFSYDVKMKEKGDIPEGYSVSREKKERFSLILESASTNQTSMYLCASSLMGSTNEKLFFGSGTQLSVL.

Details on this clonotype: An end of the junction does not agree with germline; a read error may underlie this. The chain is built from TRBV20-1 and TRBJ2-1; D unresolved. Germline CDR1 is DFQATT and CDR2 is SNEGSKA (reference sequence). The CDR3 is 17 amino acids. CDR3 sequence reads: CCARAVRALSSYNEQFF. CDR3 coding DNA: TGCTGTGCTAGAGCAGTAAGAGCTTTGAGCTCCTACAATGAGCAGTTCTTC.

This clonotype has a handful of counts. The V gene is TRBV6-1, the J gene TRBJ2-7, with a tentative D call TRBD1 (5 bases). Germline CDR1 and CDR2: MNHNS and SASEGT. CDR3 length equals 15 residues. Trimming left V 4 bases short and J 0 bases short, with 13 bases between. The CDR3 DNA reads TGTGCCAGCAGTGTCAGGGAAGGTAGCTCCTACGAGCAGTACGTC. It yields the protein CASSVREGSSYEQYV.

In its sample, this clonotype was seen many times. The genes are TRBV29-1 and TRBJ1-1; 8 bases map to TRBD1. Unmatched junction bases numbered 8, after V lost 7 bases and J lost 1 base. This CDR3 has 14 amino acids. Germline lookup yields CDR1 SQVTM and CDR2 ANQGSEA. CDR3 region: CSARQGPENTEAFF. DNA for the CDR3: TGCAGCGCCCGACAGGGGCCGGAGAACACTGAAGCTTTCTTT.

This clonotype was detected ten times or more. The chain combines TRBV12-3 or TRBV12-4 with TRBJ1-5; D gene ambiguous. The CDR3 has 12 residues. V shed 1 base and J shed 10 bases, with 8 bases lying between them. CDR3 bases: TGTGCCAGCAGTTTAGACCCCAAACCCCAGCATTTT. Amino acid sequence: CASSLDPKPQHF.

This clonotype showed up many times. The DNA of the CDR3 is TGCAGTGCTAGAGATCAGGGGGGAACCAAAAACATTCAGTACTTC. Its translation: CSARDQGGTKNIQYF. The chain employs TRBV20-1 and TRBJ2-4, with D maybe TRBD1 (7 bases). The CDR3 consists of 15 residues. Trimming pared 0 bases from V and 2 bases from J, leaving 11 bases between. CDR1 and CDR2 (germline): DFQATT, SNEGSKA (reference sequence).

This clonotype has a count of ten or more. The chain links TRBV25-1 to TRBJ1-6; D call uncertain. The germline V gene has CDR1 MGHDK and CDR2 SYGVNS. Trimming took 2 bases from V and 10 from J, leaving 12 bases between them. The CDR3 consists of 14 residues. Here the CDR3 reads CASSEGGRMSPLHF. The CDR3 DNA sequence: TGTGCCAGCAGTGAAGGAGGGAGAATGTCACCCCTCCACTTT.

This clonotype turned up a few times. This chain links TRBV5-5 with TRBJ2-4; no firm D call. The germline CDR1 and CDR2 sequences are SGHKS and YYEKEE (reference sequence). Trimming removed 1 base at V and 6 bases at J, with 14 bases between. The CDR3 contains 15 residues. For the CDR3, the DNA is TGTGCCAGCAGCTTGCGGATAGGCCAAGGAAACATTCAGTACTTC. Amino acid sequence: CASSLRIGQGNIQYF.

This clonotype showed up many times. This chain links TRBV29-1 with TRBJ2-5; D is ambiguous. This CDR3 contains 11 residues. Trimming pared 7 bases from V and 5 bases from J, leaving 11 bases between. CDR1 and CDR2 from the germline V gene are SQVTM and ANQGSEA. The CDR3 spells CSASSPETQYF. Here the CDR3 DNA reads TGCAGCGCCTCCTCCCCTGAGACCCAGTACTTC.

This sequence joins TRBV4-3 and TRBJ1-5, with D perhaps TRBD1 (6 bases). Trimming took 0 bases from V and 6 from J, leaving 15 bases between them. The CDR3 totals 16 residues. Germline values: CDR1 LGHNA, CDR2 YSLEER. For the CDR3, the DNA is TGCGCCAGCAGCCAAGATCTGGGGGGGCAGTTTCAGCCCCAGCATTTT. Amino acids: CASSQDLGGQFQPQHF.

Turning to this clonotype: Just one base apart from a much larger clone, this may be a read error. The chain joins TRBV7-2 to TRBJ1-1; 7 bases are a match to TRBD1. Germline CDR1 SGHTA, CDR2 FQGNSA. The length of the CDR3 is 14 residues. The ends lost 10 bases at V and 1 base at J; junction bases unmatched: 9. For the CDR3, the DNA is TGTGCCAACAGGACGGGACAGACGAACACTGAAGCTTTCTTT. Translation gives CANRTGQTNTEAFF. The full variable domain, in which reference TRBV7-2 and TRBJ1-1 provide the parts outside the CDR3, is GAGVSQSPSNKVTEKGKDVELRCDPISGHTALYWYRQSLGQGLEFLIYFQGNSAPDKSGLPSDRFSAERTGGSVSTLTIQRTQQEDSAVYLCANRTGQTNTEAFFGQGTRLTVV.

This clonotype appeared many times. The rearrangement uses TRBV20-1 and TRBJ1-4, with a weak D call TRBD1 (6 bases). CDR1 is DFQATT, CDR2 SNEGSKA, per germline (reference sequence). V lost 5 bases and J lost 0, with 13 bases in between. The CDR3 loop spans 15 amino acids. The CDR3 region is CSAWRGRATNEKLFF. CDR3 sequence (DNA): TGCAGTGCTTGGAGGGGGAGGGCAACTAATGAAAAACTGTTTTTT.

This clonotype has at least ten counts. The rearrangement joins TRBV20-1 to TRBJ2-5; TRBD1 might be the D (6 bases). V dropped 3 bases and J dropped 7 bases, with 15 bases sitting between them. The germline CDR1 and CDR2 sequences are DFQATT and SNEGSKA (reference sequence). The CDR3 covers 13 residues. This chain's CDR3 is CSASGTRAGTQYF. The CDR3 DNA follows: TGCAGTGCTAGCGGGACAAGGGCCGGGACCCAGTACTTC.

This clonotype was counted ten times or more. This chain connects TRBV7-9 to TRBJ2-3, with D perhaps being TRBD1 or TRBD2 (5 bases each). The CDR3 contains 16 residues. Trimming pared 1 base from V and 1 base from J, leaving 12 bases between. Germline CDR1 is SEHNR and CDR2 is FQNEAQ (reference sequence). The CDR3 loop is CASSLGGRDGTDTQYF. CDR3 nucleotide sequence: TGTGCCAGCAGCTTAGGGGGCAGGGACGGCACAGATACGCAGTATTTT.

With regard to this clonotype: It may be a read error: a sequence one base away is much more abundant. J is TRBJ1-5 and V is TRBV20-1; 7 bases agree with TRBD1. CDR1 and CDR2 from the germline V gene are DFQATT and SNEGSKA (reference sequence). V was clipped by 6 bases and J by 4 bases; unmatched bases: 9. The CDR3 length is 14 residues. CDR3 sequence (DNA): TGCAGTGCCGCGCCGGGGACAGCTAATCAGCCCCAGCATTTT. This gives the protein CSAAPGTANQPQHF.